This T cell receptor beta chain was identified in a study of CXCR3-negative and CXCR3-positive naive CD8 T cells. Study results and caveats: CD5 surface expression was similar among naive subsets, and TCR strength was estimated by inference from TRB CDR3 properties. Hydrophobicity was higher for TRB CDR3s found in CXCR3-positive naive cells than in CXCR3-negative naive cells.

Through 5' RACE with UMI labels, the TRB cDNA libraries were prepared. TCRdb derives one entry per CDR3 protein from the 5' RACE reads, leaving out DNA. Recorded for this sample: some 130,000 distinct CDR3 sequences. As for this clonotype: Its target is not known.

This CDR3 contains 13 residues. The germline V gene encodes CDR1 DFQATT and CDR2 SNEGSKA (reference sequence). The sequencing sample was made of naive CXCR3+ CD8+ T cells from blood. Subset in this sample: CD45RO-CCR7+CD27+CD95- naive CD8+ T cells expressing CXCR3 (TNR3+). The chain has TRBV20-1 and TRBJ2-1; TCRdb proposes TRBD2, but this gene call is untestable without DNA. The sequence was obtained from a human donor in good health. Some clones in this sample may be carry-over from other donors' samples. The CDR3 region is CSAPLAGLDEQFF.